Presented here are 10 T cell receptor beta chains from one specimen sequenced in a study of cytomegalovirus exposure and HLA in healthy donors. It was with 60 Vbeta and 13 Jbeta primers that the PCR ran. Some clones are missing from TCRdb's copy, which holds only in-frame ones; the method was immunoSEQ multiplex PCR. The table includes approximately 160,000 clones, approximately 84% detected once. Material: PBMCs. The receptors stem from a woman aged 45-65 years in good health and CMV-seropositive.

J is TRBJ1-3 and V is TRBV6-5; D remains ambiguous. The CDR3 totals 15 residues. Trimming left V 4 bases short and J 0 bases short, with 10 bases between. The germline CDR1 and CDR2 sequences are MNHEY and SVGAGI. This chain's CDR3 is CASSFNRDSGNTIYF. For the CDR3, the DNA is TGTGCCAGCAGTTTTAATCGGGACTCTGGAAACACCATATATTTT.

The rearrangement links TRBV10-3 to TRBJ2-7; weak D call: TRBD2 (5 bases). Trimming stripped 7 bases from V and 6 bases from J, with 10 bases between. This CDR3 comprises 11 residues. Germline lookup yields CDR1 ENHRY and CDR2 SYGVKD. CDR3 coding DNA: TGTGCCATCAACTCGGGGTTCGAGCAGTACTTC. Translation: CAINSGFEQYF.

The J gene is TRBJ1-2, the V gene TRBV15; 7 bases fit TRBD1. Per germline, CDR1 LNHNV and CDR2 YYDKDF (reference sequence). The trim removed 0 bases at V and 7 bases at J, leaving 2 bases unmatched. The CDR3 runs 13 residues. The CDR3 coding sequence is TGTGCCACCAGCAGAGAGGACAGGTTTGGCTACACCTTC. This codes for CATSREDRFGYTF.

The chain carries TRBV7-2 and TRBJ1-1, with TRBD1 as a possible D gene (5 bases). V shed 7 bases and J shed 1 base, with 13 bases lying between them. Germline V gives CDR1 SGHTA, CDR2 FQGNSA. The CDR3 has 14 residues. Written as DNA, the CDR3 is TGTGCCAGCATTAAGGGGCGGGAGAACACTGAAGCTTTCTTT. Translated, it gives CASIKGRENTEAFF.

The rearrangement links TRBV5-4 to TRBJ2-2; 8 bases are a match to TRBD1. This CDR3 has 16 residues. Germline V CDR1 and CDR2: SGHNT, YYREEE (reference sequence). After removal of 5 bases from V and 5 bases from J, the junction contained 11 bases not matched to a gene. CDR3 in amino acids: CASSPIAGGRTGELFF. CDR3 nucleotide sequence: TGTGCCAGCAGTCCCATCGCAGGGGGCCGAACCGGGGAGCTGTTTTTT.

This clone was counted a single time. The chain joins TRBV5-4 to TRBJ1-1; TRBD1 matches at 8 bases. Per the germline V gene, CDR1 is SGHNT and CDR2 is YYREEE (reference sequence). The CDR3 has 14 residues. With 2 bases clipped from V and 5 bases from J, the junction kept 5 bases outside the gene matches. Here the CDR3 DNA reads TGTGCCAGCAGCTTTCAGGGGGCTGGGACTGAAGCTTTCTTT. Amino acid sequence: CASSFQGAGTEAFF.

The chain couples TRBV2 to TRBJ2-3; the match to TRBD2 covers 10 bases. Germline V gives CDR1 SNHLY, CDR2 FYNNEI. V shed 7 bases, J shed 0 bases, and the junction held 7 bases outside the gene matches. The CDR3 covers 16 residues. In nucleotides, the CDR3 is TGTGCCAGCATCTCTAGCGGGGGATTTAGCACAGATACGCAGTATTTT. This translates into CASISSGGFSTDTQYF.

The chain is built from TRBV7-2 and TRBJ2-5, with 12 bases identical to TRBD2. The J segment lost 4 bases and the V segment lost 1 base, leaving 4 bases of the junction unmatched. CDR1 is SGHTA and CDR2 is FQGNSA in the germline V gene. The CDR3 sequence is 16 residues long. CDR3: CASSLGTSGNGETQYF. CDR3 nucleotides: TGTGCCAGCAGCTTAGGGACTAGCGGGAACGGAGAGACCCAGTACTTC. Based on the CDR3 plus reference TRBV7-2 and TRBJ2-5, the full variable domain is GAGVSQSPSNKVTEKGKDVELRCDPISGHTALYWYRQSLGQGLEFLIYFQGNSAPDKSGLPSDRFSAERTGGSVSTLTIQRTQQEDSAVYLCASSLGTSGNGETQYFGPGTRLLVL.

V gene TRBV14 combines with J gene TRBJ2-7; TRBD1 agrees at 10 bases. This CDR3 has 15 amino acids. The germline V gene encodes CDR1 SGHDN and CDR2 FVKESK. V lost 6 bases and J lost 2; bases outside the gene matches: 7. The CDR3 bases are TGTGCCAGCAGTGTCAGAGGGACAGGGGCCTACGAGCAGTACTTC. This sequence encodes CASSVRGTGAYEQYF.

The rearrangement links TRBV7-9 to TRBJ2-7, with a tentative D call TRBD2 (5 bases). Germline V gene sequence: CDR1 SEHNR, CDR2 FQNEAQ (reference sequence). The CDR3 contains 17 residues. The V end was cut by 0 bases, the J end by 3 bases, with 18 bases between. This chain's CDR3 is CASSLAGNPTRDYEQYF. CDR3 in DNA: TGTGCCAGCAGCTTAGCTGGGAATCCAACCCGGGACTACGAGCAGTACTTC.